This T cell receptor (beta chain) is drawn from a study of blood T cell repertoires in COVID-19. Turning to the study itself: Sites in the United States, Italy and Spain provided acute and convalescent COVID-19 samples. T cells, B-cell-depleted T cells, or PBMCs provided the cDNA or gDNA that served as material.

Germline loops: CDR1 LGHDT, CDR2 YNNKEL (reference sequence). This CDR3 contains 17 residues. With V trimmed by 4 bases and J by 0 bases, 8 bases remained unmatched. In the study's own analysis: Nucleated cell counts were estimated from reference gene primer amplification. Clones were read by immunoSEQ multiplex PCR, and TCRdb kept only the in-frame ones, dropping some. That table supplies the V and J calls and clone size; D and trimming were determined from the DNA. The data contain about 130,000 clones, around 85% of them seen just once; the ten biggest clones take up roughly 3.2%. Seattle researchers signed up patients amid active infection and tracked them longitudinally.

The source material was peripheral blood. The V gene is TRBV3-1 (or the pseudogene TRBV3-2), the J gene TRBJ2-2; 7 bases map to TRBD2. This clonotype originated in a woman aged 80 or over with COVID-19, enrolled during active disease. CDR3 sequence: CASSPPWGRANTGELFF. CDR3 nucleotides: TGTGCCAGCAGCCCTCCTTGGGGGAGGGCGAACACCGGGGAGCTGTTTTTT.